This entry lists 26 T cell receptor beta chains sequenced from one sample in a study of response to subunit inactivated influenza vaccine. TCRdb passed the RT-PCR reads through MiXCR, listing each CDR3 protein once. The sample carries roughly 760,000 distinct CDR3 sequences, over 20% recorded once. Sequencing was performed on PBMCs from blood, taken 5 days after vaccination. All receptors come from a man aged 50 to 60 who received an inactivated influenza vaccine.

The rearrangement links TRBV6-1 to TRBJ2-5; possible D gene TRBD2, 7 bases. Per germline, CDR1 MNHNS and CDR2 SASEGT. This CDR3 has 13 residues. The V gene lost 3 bases and the J gene lost 5 bases, with 10 bases spanning the gap. DNA of the CDR3: TGTGCCAGCAGTGACGGGGGGCGGGAGACCCAGTACTTC. Translated, it gives CASSDGGRETQYF.

V usage is TRBV20-1 and J usage is TRBJ2-1; D might be TRBD1 or TRBD2, each matching 5 bases. The CDR3 consists of 19 residues. Germline V gives CDR1 DFQATT, CDR2 SNEGSKA (reference sequence). V was clipped by 1 base and J by 0 bases, with 22 bases between them. For the CDR3, the DNA is TGCAGTGCTAGAGCAAGACCCGTCAGGACGGGGCTCTCCTACAATGAGCAGTTCTTC. This encodes CSARARPVRTGLSYNEQFF.

The chain carries TRBV12-3 or TRBV12-4 and TRBJ2-3; D gene ambiguous. The J call may be mistaken, given a closer DNA end match to TRBJ2-7. The length of the CDR3 is 11 residues. CDR3 nucleotides: TGTGCCAGCAGTTTGGGCAGCGCGCAGTACTTC. It translates to CASSLGSAQYF.

The chain recombines TRBV18 with TRBJ2-3; D is ambiguous. Germline lookup yields CDR1 KGHSH and CDR2 LQKENI. V lost 1 base and J lost 2, with 4 bases in between. The CDR3 is 13 residues long. CDR3 sequence reads: CASSPQATDTQYF. As DNA, the CDR3 is TGTGCCAGCTCACCACAGGCCACAGATACGCAGTATTTT.

V is TRBV4-1 and J is TRBJ1-4; D unclear. Per the germline V gene, CDR1 is MGHRA and CDR2 is YSYEKL. The CDR3 loop spans 16 amino acids. Between the trimmed V and J ends, which lost 4 bases and 4 bases, there was a span of 16 bases. The CDR3 here is CASSLRLWRNNEKLFF. The CDR3 coding sequence is TGCGCCAGCAGCCTAAGACTCTGGCGGAATAATGAAAAACTGTTTTTT.

The sample holds many counts of this clonotype. The chain combines TRBV14 with TRBJ2-3, with 9 bases matching TRBD2. V shed 6 bases and J 3 bases; nucleotides not matched to a gene: 1. The CDR3 length is 13 residues. The germline gives CDR1 SGHDN, CDR2 FVKESK. The chain's CDR3 is CASRTSGTDTQYF. The CDR3, as DNA: TGTGCCAGCAGGACTAGCGGTACAGATACGCAGTATTTT. The full variable domain, rest sourced from reference TRBV14 and TRBJ2-3, is EAGVTQFPSHSVIEKGQTVTLRCDPISGHDNLYWYRRVMGKEIKFLLHFVKESKQDESGMPNNRFLAERTGGTYSTLKVQPAELEDSGVYFCASRTSGTDTQYFGPGTRLTVL.

V usage is TRBV6-1 and J usage is TRBJ1-2; 8 positions match TRBD1. J gave up 3 bases and V 5 bases, and 11 bases lay outside the gene matches. Germline assignment: CDR1 MNHNS and CDR2 SASEGT. This CDR3 spans 16 amino acids. The CDR3 DNA reads as TGTGCCAGCAGTCCCCTGGGGGACAGGAGGGACTATGGCTACACCTTC. As protein: CASSPLGDRRDYGYTF.

The chain has TRBV20-1 and TRBJ2-3; D is perhaps TRBD2 (5 bases). The CDR3 sequence is 12 residues long. Germline V gene sequence: CDR1 DFQATT, CDR2 SNEGSKA (reference sequence). Trimming removed 5 bases at V and 5 bases at J, with 11 bases between. CDR3: CSARRGEDTQYF. In DNA form, the CDR3 reads TGCAGTGCTCGTCGGGGAGAAGATACGCAGTATTTT.

This clonotype was detected a few times. J is TRBJ1-2 and V is TRBV30, with D unresolved. The V and J ends lost 0 bases and 4 bases respectively, with 15 bases between them. This CDR3 has 15 residues. Germline V gene data show CDR1 as GTSNPN and CDR2 as SVGIG (reference sequence). CDR3 sequence reads: CAWSVTRTSGYGYTF. For the CDR3, the DNA is TGTGCCTGGAGTGTAACGCGGACGAGTGGCTATGGCTACACCTTC.

The rearrangement uses TRBV12-3 or TRBV12-4 and TRBJ1-5; D remains unclear. The CDR3 runs 14 residues. V lost 1 base and J lost 9, with 13 bases in between. The CDR3 is CASSLGAARGPQHF. As DNA, the CDR3 is TGTGCCAGCAGTTTAGGGGCAGCCAGAGGGCCCCAGCATTTT.

V and J are TRBV20-1 and TRBJ1-1, with D perhaps matching TRBD1 (5 bases). The CDR3 has 16 amino acids. The germline V gene encodes CDR1 DFQATT and CDR2 SNEGSKA (reference sequence). V gave up 3 bases and J gave up 2 bases, with 19 bases separating them. CDR3 loop: CSASDELIGANTEAFF. DNA of the CDR3: TGCAGTGCTAGCGACGAATTGATAGGGGCTAACACTGAAGCTTTCTTT.

This clonotype was detected only a few times. The rearrangement joins TRBV10-3 to TRBJ2-4; tentative D call: TRBD1 (5 bases). V lost 9 bases and J lost 1, with 10 bases in between. CDR1 ENHRY and CDR2 SYGVKD come from the germline V gene. The CDR3 is 13 residues long. The chain's CDR3 is CAMGPGAKNIQYF. CDR3 coding DNA: TGTGCCATGGGCCCAGGGGCCAAAAACATTCAGTACTTC.

This clonotype was picked up a small number of times. V gene TRBV7-2 combines with J gene TRBJ1-6; D unresolved. Trimming removed 0 bases from V and 9 bases from J, with 12 bases in between. The CDR3 runs to 15 residues. Germline V gives CDR1 SGHTA, CDR2 FQGNSA. The CDR3 reads CASSLAGVVISPLHF. CDR3 nucleotide sequence: TGTGCCAGCAGCTTAGCTGGGGTCGTGATTTCACCCCTCCACTTT.

This clonotype was picked up a small number of times. The chain combines TRBV20-1 with TRBJ2-7, with 7 positions matching TRBD2. The CDR3 covers 13 residues. CDR1 DFQATT and CDR2 SNEGSKA come from the germline V gene (reference sequence). With 6 bases clipped from V and 0 bases from J, the junction kept 5 bases outside the gene matches. DNA for the CDR3: TGCAGTGCGGAGCGGGATAGCTCCTACGAGCAGTACTTC. Its protein is CSAERDSSYEQYF.

This clonotype was counted between two and nine times. The chain employs TRBV7-8 and TRBJ2-1, with 11 bases lining up with TRBD2. CDR3 size: 16 residues. From germline, CDR1 is SGHVS and CDR2 FQNEAQ. V was clipped by 3 bases and J by 9 bases; unmatched bases: 10. The CDR3 sequence: CASSFPLLAGASEQFF. The CDR3 region has the DNA TGTGCCAGCAGCTTCCCGCTACTAGCGGGAGCAAGTGAGCAGTTCTTC.

This sequence joins TRBV4-3 and TRBJ1-5, with D perhaps TRBD1 (5 bases). The CDR3 loop spans 16 amino acids. The germline CDR1 and CDR2 sequences are LGHNA and YSLEER. V lost 1 base and J lost 1, with 11 bases in between. CDR3 nucleotides: TGCGCCAGCAGCCAAGTCCTGGGACGGAGCAATCAGCCCCAGCATTTT. It translates to CASSQVLGRSNQPQHF.

The rearrangement joins TRBV10-3 to TRBJ2-3, with TRBD2 identical over 7 bases. The V segment lost 6 bases and the J segment 0 bases; nucleotides outside the gene matches: 6. This CDR3 spans 15 amino acids. Germline V gene data show CDR1 as ENHRY and CDR2 as SYGVKD. The CDR3 here is CAIRSLAESTDTQYF. The DNA for the CDR3 is TGTGCCATCAGGAGTCTAGCGGAAAGCACAGATACGCAGTATTTT.

Only a few counts were recorded for this clonotype. V usage is TRBV4-2 and J usage is TRBJ2-2, with 10 positions matching TRBD2. V lost 4 bases, J lost 2 bases, and 7 bases stayed unmatched. Germline loops: CDR1 LGHNA, CDR2 YNFKEQ. The CDR3 sequence is 17 residues long. The CDR3 spells CASSLSTSGQNTGELFF. DNA for the CDR3: TGTGCCAGCAGCCTTTCGACTAGCGGGCAAAACACCGGGGAGCTGTTTTTT.

The rearrangement joins TRBV5-6 to TRBJ1-2; a weak D match, TRBD1 (5 bases). Germline V lookup: CDR1 SGHDT, CDR2 YYEEEE. V dropped 2 bases and J dropped 7 bases, with 15 bases sitting between them. The CDR3 loop spans 14 amino acids. The CDR3 reads CASSFEGGRGGYTF. DNA for the CDR3: TGTGCCAGCAGCTTCGAAGGAGGAAGGGGTGGCTACACCTTC.

This clonotype was observed at least ten times. The chain uses TRBV20-1 and TRBJ2-1, with D perhaps matching TRBD2 (6 bases). V was cut by 3 bases and J by 6 bases, with 18 bases left in between. CDR3 length: 15 amino acids. From germline, CDR1 is DFQATT and CDR2 SNEGSKA (reference sequence). CDR3 residues: CSASLLGLPLNEQFF. The CDR3 bases are TGCAGTGCTAGCTTACTGGGACTTCCCCTCAATGAGCAGTTCTTC.

The chain joins TRBV6-1 to TRBJ1-2; D is unresolved. In germline, CDR1 is MNHNS, CDR2 SASEGT. V lost 4 bases, J lost 8 bases, and 11 bases lay in between. This CDR3 is built from 12 residues. CDR3 sequence reads: CASSGLPWGYTF. CDR3 sequence (DNA): TGTGCCAGCAGTGGGCTGCCGTGGGGCTACACCTTC.

The chain uses TRBV12-3 or TRBV12-4 and TRBJ1-6, with D perhaps TRBD1 (6 bases). V lost 7 bases and J 6 bases, leaving 10 bases between the germline ends. The CDR3 spans 13 residues. The CDR3 bases are TGTGCCAGCAAAACAGGGAGTAATTCACCCCTCCACTTT. Amino acids: CASKTGSNSPLHF.

This clonotype showed up just a few times. The V call is TRBV27, the J call TRBJ2-6; TRBD1 aligns across 7 bases. V lost 6 bases, J lost 0 bases, and 14 bases stayed unmatched. Germline lookup yields CDR1 MNHEY and CDR2 SMNVEV (reference sequence). The CDR3 runs to 19 residues. CDR3 nucleotides: TGTGCCAGCAGACGGGACAGAGAATTTCGGATCTCTGGGGCCAACGTCCTGACTTTC. Residues: CASRRDREFRISGANVLTF.

This clonotype has a count of ten or more. The chain combines TRBV20-1 with TRBJ1-2, with D hard to call. Trimming cost V 0 bases and J 6 bases, with 14 bases left between them. In germline, CDR1 is DFQATT, CDR2 SNEGSKA (reference sequence). The CDR3 covers 14 residues. This CDR3 reads CSARDFVIYHGYTF. In nucleotides, the CDR3 is TGCAGTGCTAGAGATTTCGTGATCTACCATGGCTACACCTTC.

The table lists this clonotype with a few counts. This chain links TRBV7-2 with TRBJ2-7, with a possible D match to TRBD1 (5 bases). Between the trimmed V and J ends, which lost 1 base and 5 bases, there was a span of 12 bases. Germline V gene lookup returns CDR1 SGHTA and CDR2 FQGNSA. CDR3 length: 14 residues. The CDR3 sequence is CASSLGRQGHEQYF. The CDR3 DNA reads TGTGCCAGCAGCTTAGGTCGGCAGGGCCACGAGCAGTACTTC.

The CDR3 DNA follows: TGCAGTGCTAGAGACCCAATGGGTCCAAAAGAGACCCAGTACTTC. It translates to CSARDPMGPKETQYF. The V gene is TRBV20-1, the J gene TRBJ2-5, with no clear D. There are 15 residues in the CDR3. CDR1 and CDR2 from the germline V gene are DFQATT and SNEGSKA (reference sequence). V lost 0 bases and J lost 3, with 14 bases in between.